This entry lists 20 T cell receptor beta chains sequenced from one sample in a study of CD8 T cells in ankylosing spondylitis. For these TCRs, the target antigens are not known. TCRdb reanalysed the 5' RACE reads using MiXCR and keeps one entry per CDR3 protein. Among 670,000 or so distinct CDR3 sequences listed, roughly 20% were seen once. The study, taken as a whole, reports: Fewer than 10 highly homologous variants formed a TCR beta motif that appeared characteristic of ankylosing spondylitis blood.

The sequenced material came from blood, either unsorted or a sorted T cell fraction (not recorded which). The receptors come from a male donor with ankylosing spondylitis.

CDR3 protein: CASRAAGVGEQFF. CDR3 DNA: TGCGCCAGCAGGGCAGCGGGAGTTGGTGAGCAGTTCTTC. V and J are TRBV5-1 and TRBJ2-1, with TRBD2 matching 8 bases. This CDR3 has 13 amino acids. CDR1 and CDR2 from the germline V gene are SGHRS and YFSETQ. With 5 bases clipped from V and 9 bases from J, the junction kept 7 bases outside the gene matches.

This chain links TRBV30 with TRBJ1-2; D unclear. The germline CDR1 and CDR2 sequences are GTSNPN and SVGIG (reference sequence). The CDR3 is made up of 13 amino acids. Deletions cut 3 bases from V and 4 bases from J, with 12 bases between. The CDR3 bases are TGTGCCTGGAGCCTCGGGCCTTCCTATGGCTACACCTTC. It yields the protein CAWSLGPSYGYTF.

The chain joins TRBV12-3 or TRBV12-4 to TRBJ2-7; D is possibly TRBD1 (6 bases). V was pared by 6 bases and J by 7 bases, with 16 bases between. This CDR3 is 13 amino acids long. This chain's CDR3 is CASSGDRSREQYF. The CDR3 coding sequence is TGTGCCAGCAGCGGCGACAGGTCAAGGGAGCAGTACTTC.

CDR3 loop: CASSGGASGYGEQFF. CDR3 DNA: TGTGCCAGCAGCGGGGGGGCTAGCGGGTACGGTGAGCAGTTCTTC. The chain links TRBV7-9 to TRBJ2-1, with 8 bases lining up with TRBD2. V shed 5 bases, J shed 9 bases, and the junction held 12 bases outside the gene matches. Germline loops: CDR1 SEHNR, CDR2 FQNEAQ (reference sequence). The CDR3 consists of 15 residues.

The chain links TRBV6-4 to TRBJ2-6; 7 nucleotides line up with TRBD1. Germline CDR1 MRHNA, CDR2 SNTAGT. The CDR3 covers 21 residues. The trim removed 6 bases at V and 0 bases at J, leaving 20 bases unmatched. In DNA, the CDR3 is TGTGCCAGCAGCCACCTATTGTCCGATCAGGGGGAATACTCTGGGGCCAACGTCCTGACTTTC. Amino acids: CASSHLLSDQGEYSGANVLTF.

Written as DNA, the CDR3 is TGTGCCAGCAGCCCTAGCGGGGCTGAGCAGTTCTTC. Protein: CASSPSGAEQFF. This chain links TRBV7-9 with TRBJ2-1, with 9 bases lining up with TRBD2. Germline CDR1 reads SEHNR; CDR2 reads FQNEAQ (reference sequence). With 5 bases clipped from V and 9 bases from J, the junction kept 2 bases outside the gene matches. The CDR3 spans 12 residues.

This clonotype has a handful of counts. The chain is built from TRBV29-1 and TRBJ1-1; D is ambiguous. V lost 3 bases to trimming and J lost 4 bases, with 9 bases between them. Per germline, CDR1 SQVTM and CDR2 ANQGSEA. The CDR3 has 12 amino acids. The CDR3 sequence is CSVESALTEAFF. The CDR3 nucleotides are TGCAGCGTTGAGTCTGCCCTCACTGAAGCTTTCTTT.

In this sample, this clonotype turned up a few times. The chain's CDR3 is CSVEDPYDGGNNEQFF. The DNA of the CDR3 is TGCAGCGTTGAAGATCCTTATGACGGGGGGAACAATGAGCAGTTCTTC. The chain carries TRBV29-1 and TRBJ2-1; 7 nucleotides align to TRBD2. The CDR3 has 16 amino acids. Germline CDR1 SQVTM, CDR2 ANQGSEA. The J segment lost 5 bases and the V segment lost 0 bases, leaving 10 bases of the junction unmatched.

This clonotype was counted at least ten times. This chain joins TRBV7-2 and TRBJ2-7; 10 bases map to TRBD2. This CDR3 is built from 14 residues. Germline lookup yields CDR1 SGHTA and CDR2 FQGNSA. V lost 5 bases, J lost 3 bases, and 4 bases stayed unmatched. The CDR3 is CASSQTSGDYEQYF. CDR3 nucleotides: TGTGCCAGCAGCCAAACTAGCGGGGACTACGAGCAGTACTTC. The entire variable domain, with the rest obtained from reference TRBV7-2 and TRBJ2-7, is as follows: GAGVSQSPSNKVTEKGKDVELRCDPISGHTALYWYRQSLGQGLEFLIYFQGNSAPDKSGLPSDRFSAERTGGSVSTLTIQRTQQEDSAVYLCASSQTSGDYEQYFGPGTRLTVT.

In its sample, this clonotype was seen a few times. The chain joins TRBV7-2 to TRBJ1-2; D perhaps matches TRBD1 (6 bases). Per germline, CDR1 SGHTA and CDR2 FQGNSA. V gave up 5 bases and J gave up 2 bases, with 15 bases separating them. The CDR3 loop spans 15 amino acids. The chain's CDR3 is CASSGRDTINYGYTF. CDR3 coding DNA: TGTGCCAGCAGCGGCCGGGACACAATAAACTATGGCTACACCTTC.

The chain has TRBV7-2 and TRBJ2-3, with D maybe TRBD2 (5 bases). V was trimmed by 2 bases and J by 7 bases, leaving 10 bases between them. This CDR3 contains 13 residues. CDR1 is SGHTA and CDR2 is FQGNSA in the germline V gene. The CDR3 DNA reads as TGTGCCAGCAGCTTATCGGGAAACCATACGCAGTATTTT. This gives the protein CASSLSGNHTQYF.

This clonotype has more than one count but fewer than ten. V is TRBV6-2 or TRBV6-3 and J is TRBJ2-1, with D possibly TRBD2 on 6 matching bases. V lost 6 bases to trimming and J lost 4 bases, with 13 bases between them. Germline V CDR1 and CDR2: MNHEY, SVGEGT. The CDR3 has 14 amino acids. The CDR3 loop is CASSRPGLYNEQFF. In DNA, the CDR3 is TGTGCCAGCAGCCGCCCGGGACTTTACAATGAGCAGTTCTTC.

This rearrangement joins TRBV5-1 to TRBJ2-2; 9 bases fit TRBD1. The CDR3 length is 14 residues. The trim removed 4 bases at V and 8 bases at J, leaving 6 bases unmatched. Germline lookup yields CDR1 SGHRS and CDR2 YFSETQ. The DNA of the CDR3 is TGCGCCAGCAGCATAGGACAGGGGCTAGGGGAGCTGTTTTTT. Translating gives CASSIGQGLGELFF.

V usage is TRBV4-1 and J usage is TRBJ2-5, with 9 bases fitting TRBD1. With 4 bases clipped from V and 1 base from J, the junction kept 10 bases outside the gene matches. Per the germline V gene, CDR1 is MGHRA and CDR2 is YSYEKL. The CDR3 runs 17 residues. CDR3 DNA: TGCGCCAGCAGCCTTGGGACAGGGAGGGCCGCCCAAGAGACCCAGTACTTC. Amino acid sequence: CASSLGTGRAAQETQYF.

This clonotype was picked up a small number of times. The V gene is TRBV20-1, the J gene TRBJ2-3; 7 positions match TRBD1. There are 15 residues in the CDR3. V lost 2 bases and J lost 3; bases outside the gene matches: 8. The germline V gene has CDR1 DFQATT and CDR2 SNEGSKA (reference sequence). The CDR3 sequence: CSARHRGRRTDTQYF. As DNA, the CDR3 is TGCAGTGCTAGACACAGGGGTCGGAGGACAGATACGCAGTATTTT.

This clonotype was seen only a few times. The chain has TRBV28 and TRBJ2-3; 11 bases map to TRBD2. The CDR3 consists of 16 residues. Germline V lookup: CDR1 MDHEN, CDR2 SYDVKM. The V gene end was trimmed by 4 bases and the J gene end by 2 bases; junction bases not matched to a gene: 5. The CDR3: CASSYLAGGYTDTQYF. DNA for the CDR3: TGTGCCAGCAGTTACCTAGCGGGAGGCTACACAGATACGCAGTATTTT.

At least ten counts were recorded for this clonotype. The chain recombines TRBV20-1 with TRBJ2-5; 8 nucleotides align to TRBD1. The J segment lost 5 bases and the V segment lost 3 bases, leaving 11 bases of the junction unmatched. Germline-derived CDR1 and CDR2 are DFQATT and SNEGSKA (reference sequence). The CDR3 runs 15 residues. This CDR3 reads CSASRVTGDGETQYF. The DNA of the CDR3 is TGCAGTGCTAGTAGGGTGACAGGGGATGGGGAGACCCAGTACTTC.

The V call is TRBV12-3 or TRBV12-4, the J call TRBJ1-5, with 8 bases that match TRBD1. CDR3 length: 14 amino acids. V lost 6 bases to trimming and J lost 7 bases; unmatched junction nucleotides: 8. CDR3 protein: CASSQRTGQQPQHF. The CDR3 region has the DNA TGTGCCAGCAGCCAGAGGACAGGGCAACAGCCCCAGCATTTT.

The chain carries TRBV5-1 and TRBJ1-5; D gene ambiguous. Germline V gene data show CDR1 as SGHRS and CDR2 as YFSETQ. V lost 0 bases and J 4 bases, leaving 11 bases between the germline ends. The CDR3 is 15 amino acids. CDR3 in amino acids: CASSLVPGVNQPQHF. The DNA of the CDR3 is TGCGCCAGCAGCTTGGTGCCAGGAGTTAATCAGCCCCAGCATTTT.

As DNA, the CDR3 is TGTGCCACCAGTGATCCCCGGGGAGGGCCCAATCAGCCCCAGCATTTT. This translates into CATSDPRGGPNQPQHF. The rearrangement links TRBV24-1 to TRBJ1-5; unclear D gene. V was cut by 3 bases and J by 3 bases, with 14 bases left in between. CDR1 and CDR2 from the germline V gene are KGHDR and SFDVKD. CDR3 length: 16 residues.